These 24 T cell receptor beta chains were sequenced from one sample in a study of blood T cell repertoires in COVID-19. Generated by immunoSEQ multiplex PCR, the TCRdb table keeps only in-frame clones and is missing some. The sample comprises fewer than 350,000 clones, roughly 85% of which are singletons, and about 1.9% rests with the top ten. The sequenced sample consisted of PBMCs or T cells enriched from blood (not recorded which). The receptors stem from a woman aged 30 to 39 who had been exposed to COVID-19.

The CDR3 region has the DNA TGTGCCAGCAGTTTGGCAGGGATTACCTCCTATAATTCACCCCTCCACTTT. Residues: CASSLAGITSYNSPLHF. The chain combines TRBV28 with TRBJ1-6, with a possible D match to TRBD1 (5 bases). The CDR3 is 17 residues long. V lost 3 bases to trimming and J lost 0 bases, with 12 bases between them. CDR1 and CDR2 from the germline V gene are MDHEN and SYDVKM.

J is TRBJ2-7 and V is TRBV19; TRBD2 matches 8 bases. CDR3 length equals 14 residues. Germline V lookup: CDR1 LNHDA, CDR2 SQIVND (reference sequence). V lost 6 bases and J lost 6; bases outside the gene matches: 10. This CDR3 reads CASRRTGGVGEQYF. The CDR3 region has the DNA TGTGCCAGTAGGCGGACCGGGGGGGTTGGCGAGCAGTACTTC.

The CDR3 here is CASTKGTGVYSNQPQHF. In DNA, the CDR3 is TGTGCCAGTACCAAGGGGACAGGGGTGTATAGCAATCAGCCCCAGCATTTT. The chain is built from TRBV19 and TRBJ1-5, with 10 nucleotides matching TRBD1. After removal of 7 bases from V and 0 bases from J, the junction contained 9 bases not matched to a gene. The germline CDR1 and CDR2 sequences are LNHDA and SQIVND (reference sequence). The CDR3 has 17 amino acids.

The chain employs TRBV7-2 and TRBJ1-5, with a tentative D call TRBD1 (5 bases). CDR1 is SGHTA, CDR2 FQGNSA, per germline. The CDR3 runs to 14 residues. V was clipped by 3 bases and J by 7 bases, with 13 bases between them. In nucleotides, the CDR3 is TGTGCCAGCAGCTTTGAAGGGGCATACCAGCCCCAGCATTTT. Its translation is CASSFEGAYQPQHF.

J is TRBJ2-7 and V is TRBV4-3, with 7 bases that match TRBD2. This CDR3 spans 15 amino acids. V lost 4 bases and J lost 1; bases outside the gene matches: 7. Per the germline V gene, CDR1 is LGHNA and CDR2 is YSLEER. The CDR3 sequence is CASSPSWTRSYEQYF. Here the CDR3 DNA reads TGCGCCAGCAGCCCCTCCTGGACTAGATCCTACGAGCAGTACTTC.

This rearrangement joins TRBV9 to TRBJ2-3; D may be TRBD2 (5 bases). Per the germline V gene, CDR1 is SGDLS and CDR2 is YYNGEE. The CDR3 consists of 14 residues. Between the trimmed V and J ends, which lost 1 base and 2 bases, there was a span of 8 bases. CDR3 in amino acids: CASSVRTYTDTQYF. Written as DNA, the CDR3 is TGTGCCAGCAGCGTAAGGACTTACACAGATACGCAGTATTTT.

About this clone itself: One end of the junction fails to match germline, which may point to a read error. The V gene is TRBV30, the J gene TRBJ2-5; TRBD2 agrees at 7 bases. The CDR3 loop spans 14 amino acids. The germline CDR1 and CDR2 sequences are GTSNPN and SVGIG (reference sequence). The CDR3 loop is CAWSLGTTRENQYF. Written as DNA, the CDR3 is TGTGCCTGGAGTTTAGGGACTACGAGGGAGAACCAGTACTTC.

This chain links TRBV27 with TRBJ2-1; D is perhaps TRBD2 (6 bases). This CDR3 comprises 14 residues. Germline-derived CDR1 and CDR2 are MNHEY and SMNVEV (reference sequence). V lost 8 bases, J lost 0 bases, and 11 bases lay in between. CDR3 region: CASYRRGSYNEQFF. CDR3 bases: TGTGCCAGCTACAGGAGGGGCTCCTACAATGAGCAGTTCTTC.

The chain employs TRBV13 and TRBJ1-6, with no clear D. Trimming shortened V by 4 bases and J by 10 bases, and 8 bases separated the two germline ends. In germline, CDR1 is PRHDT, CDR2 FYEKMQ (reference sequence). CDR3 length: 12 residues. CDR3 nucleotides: TGTGCCAGCAGCTGGGAGGTCTCACCCCTCCACTTT. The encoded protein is CASSWEVSPLHF. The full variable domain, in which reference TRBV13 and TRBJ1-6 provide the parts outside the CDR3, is AAGVIQSPRHLIKEKRETATLKCYPIPRHDTVYWYQQGPGQDPQFLISFYEKMQSDKGSIPDRFSAQQFSDYHSELNMSSLELGDSALYFCASSWEVSPLHFGNGTRLTVT.

CDR3 DNA: TGTGCCAGCAGTTGGACAGGGGGTAATAATTCACCCCTCCACTTT. Protein product: CASSWTGGNNSPLHF. The rearrangement links TRBV6-5 to TRBJ1-6, with TRBD1 matching 10 bases. The V and J ends lost 4 bases and 5 bases, in that order; junction bases with no gene match: 2. The CDR3 is made up of 15 amino acids. CDR1 is MNHEY, CDR2 SVGAGI, per germline.

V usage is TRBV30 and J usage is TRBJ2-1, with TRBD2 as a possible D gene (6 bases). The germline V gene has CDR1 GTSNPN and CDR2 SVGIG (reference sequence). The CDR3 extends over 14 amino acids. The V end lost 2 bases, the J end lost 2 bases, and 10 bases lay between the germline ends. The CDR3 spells CAWSLSGTYNEQFF. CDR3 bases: TGTGCCTGGAGTCTTAGCGGTACCTACAATGAGCAGTTCTTC.

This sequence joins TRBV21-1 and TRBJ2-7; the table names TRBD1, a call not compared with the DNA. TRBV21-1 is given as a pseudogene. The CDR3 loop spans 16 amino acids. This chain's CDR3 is CASSKWAWGHSYEQYF. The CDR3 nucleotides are TGTGCCAGCAGCAAATGGGCTTGGGGACACTCCTACGAGCAGTACTTC.

The CDR3 protein is CASSFLPLSATNEKLFF. The CDR3, as DNA: TGTGCCAGCAGCTTTCTGCCATTGTCAGCAACTAATGAAAAACTGTTTTTT. The chain uses TRBV7-9 and TRBJ1-4; no clear D. Germline CDR1 is SEHNR and CDR2 is FQNEAQ (reference sequence). V dropped 3 bases and J dropped 0 bases, with 14 bases sitting between them. The CDR3 loop spans 17 amino acids.

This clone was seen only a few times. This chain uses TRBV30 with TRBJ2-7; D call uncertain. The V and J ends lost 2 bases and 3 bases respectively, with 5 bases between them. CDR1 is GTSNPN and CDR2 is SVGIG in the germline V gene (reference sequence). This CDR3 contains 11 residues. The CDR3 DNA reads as TGTGCCTGGAGTAACAGCTACGAGCAGTACTTC. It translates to CAWSNSYEQYF.

CDR3 loop: CASSLGQGLGDEQFF. The DNA of the CDR3 is TGTGCCAGCAGCTTGGGGCAGGGTCTAGGCGATGAGCAGTTCTTC. The chain couples TRBV5-4 to TRBJ2-1; TRBD1 is a possible D gene (5 bases). V was trimmed by 0 bases and J by 8 bases, leaving 15 bases between them. Germline values: CDR1 SGHNT, CDR2 YYREEE (reference sequence). The CDR3 is 15 amino acids. Filled out from reference TRBV5-4 and TRBJ2-1, the complete variable domain reads ETGVTQSPTHLIKTRGQQVTLRCSSQSGHNTVSWYQQALGQGPQFIFQYYREEENGRGNFPPRFSGLQFPNYSSELNVNALELDDSALYLCASSLGQGLGDEQFFGPGTRLTVL.

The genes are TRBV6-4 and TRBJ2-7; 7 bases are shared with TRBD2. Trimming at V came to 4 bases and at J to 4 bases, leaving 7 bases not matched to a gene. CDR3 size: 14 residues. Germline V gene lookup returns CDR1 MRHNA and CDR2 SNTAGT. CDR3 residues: CASSVRTSRYEQYF. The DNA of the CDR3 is TGTGCCAGCAGTGTTCGGACTAGTAGGTACGAGCAGTACTTC.

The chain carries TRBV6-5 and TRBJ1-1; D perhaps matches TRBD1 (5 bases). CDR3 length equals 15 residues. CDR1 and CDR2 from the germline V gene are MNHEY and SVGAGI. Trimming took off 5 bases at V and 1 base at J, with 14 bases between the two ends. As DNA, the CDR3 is TGTGCCAGCAGTCAGGACACCATTCCGAACACTGAAGCTTTCTTT. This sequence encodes CASSQDTIPNTEAFF.

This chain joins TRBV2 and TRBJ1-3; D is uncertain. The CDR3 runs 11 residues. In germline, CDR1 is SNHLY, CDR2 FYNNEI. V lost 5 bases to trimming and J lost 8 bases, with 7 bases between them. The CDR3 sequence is CASSQAYTIYF. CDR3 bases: TGTGCCAGCAGTCAGGCGTACACCATATATTTT.

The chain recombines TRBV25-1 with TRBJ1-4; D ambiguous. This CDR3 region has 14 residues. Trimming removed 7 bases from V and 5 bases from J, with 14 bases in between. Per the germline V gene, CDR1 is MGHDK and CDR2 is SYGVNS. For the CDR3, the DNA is TGTGCCAGCACCCCGGCACGAGGGAATGAAAAACTGTTTTTT. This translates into CASTPARGNEKLFF.

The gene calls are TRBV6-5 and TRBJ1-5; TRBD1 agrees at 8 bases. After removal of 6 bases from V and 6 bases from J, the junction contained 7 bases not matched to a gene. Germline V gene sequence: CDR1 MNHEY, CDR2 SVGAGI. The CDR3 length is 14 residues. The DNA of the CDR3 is TGTGCCAGCAGGACGGGACAGGACAGTCAGCCCCAGCATTTT. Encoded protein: CASRTGQDSQPQHF.

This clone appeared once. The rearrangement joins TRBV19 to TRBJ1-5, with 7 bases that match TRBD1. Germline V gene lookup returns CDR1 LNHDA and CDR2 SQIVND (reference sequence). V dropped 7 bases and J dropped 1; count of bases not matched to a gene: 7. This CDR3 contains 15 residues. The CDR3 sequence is CASTPGGASNQPQHF. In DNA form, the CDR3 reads TGTGCCAGTACTCCAGGGGGAGCGAGCAATCAGCCCCAGCATTTT.

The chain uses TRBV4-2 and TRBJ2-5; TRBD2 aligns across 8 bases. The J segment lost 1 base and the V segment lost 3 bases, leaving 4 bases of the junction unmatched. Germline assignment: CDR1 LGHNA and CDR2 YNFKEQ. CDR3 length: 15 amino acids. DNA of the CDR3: TGTGCCAGCAGCCAGGCCAGCGGGAGCCAAGAGACCCAGTACTTC. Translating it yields CASSQASGSQETQYF.

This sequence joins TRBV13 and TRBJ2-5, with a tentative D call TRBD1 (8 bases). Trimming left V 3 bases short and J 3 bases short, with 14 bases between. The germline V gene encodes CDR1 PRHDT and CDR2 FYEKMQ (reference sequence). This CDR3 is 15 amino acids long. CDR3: CASSFLQGGEETQYF. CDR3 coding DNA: TGTGCCAGCAGCTTTCTACAGGGGGGGGAAGAGACCCAGTACTTC.

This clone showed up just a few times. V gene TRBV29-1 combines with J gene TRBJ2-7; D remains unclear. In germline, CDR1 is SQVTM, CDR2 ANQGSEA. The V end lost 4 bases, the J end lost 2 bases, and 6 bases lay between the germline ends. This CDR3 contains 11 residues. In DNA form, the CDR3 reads TGCAGCGTTGGTAGTACCTACGAGCAGTACTTC. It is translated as CSVGSTYEQYF.